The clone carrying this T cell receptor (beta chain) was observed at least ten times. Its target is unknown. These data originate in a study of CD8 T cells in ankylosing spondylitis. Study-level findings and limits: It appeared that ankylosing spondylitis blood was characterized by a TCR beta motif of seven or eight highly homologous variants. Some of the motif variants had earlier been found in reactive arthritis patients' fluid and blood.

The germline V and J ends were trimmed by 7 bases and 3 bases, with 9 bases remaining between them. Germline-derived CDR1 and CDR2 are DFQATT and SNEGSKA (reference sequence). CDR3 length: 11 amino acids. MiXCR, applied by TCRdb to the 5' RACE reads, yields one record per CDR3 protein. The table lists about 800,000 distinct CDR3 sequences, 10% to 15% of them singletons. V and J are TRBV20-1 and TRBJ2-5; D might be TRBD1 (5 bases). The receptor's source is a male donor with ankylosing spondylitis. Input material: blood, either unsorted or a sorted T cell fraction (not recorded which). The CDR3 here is CSEKGKETQYF. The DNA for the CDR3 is TGCAGTGAAAAGGGGAAAGAGACCCAGTACTTC.